The rows below give T cell receptor beta chains drawn from one sample of a study of beta chain features in type 1 diabetes. Profiling relied on immunoSEQ multiplex PCR, and the TCRdb table lists in-frame clones only, not all of them. The sample holds roughly 240,000 clones, approximately 25% seen once. The sequenced sample consisted of naive CD4+ T cells from blood. The receptor set was obtained from a woman aged 25 to 39 with type 1 diabetes. CDR3s include the opening cysteine and the closing phenylalanine or tryptophan. A D gene is named only where the DNA matches it firmly. Not every row has a clone size; where given, it reads once, few, many or a size class.

j_call: TRBJ2-1; d_call: TRBD2; v_call: TRBV30; clone_size: NA; cdr3_nt: TGTGCCTGGAGTGTAGGGCTAGCGGGATACAATGAGCAGTTCTTC; cdr3_aa: CAWSVGLAGYNEQFF
j_call: TRBJ1-1; d_call: NA; v_call: TRBV5-1; clone_size: few; cdr3_nt: TGCGCCAGCAGCTTTGTCCGTACATCGAACACTGAAGCTTTCTTT; cdr3_aa: CASSFVRTSNTEAFF
j_call: TRBJ2-7; d_call: TRBD2; v_call: TRBV11-2; clone_size: NA; cdr3_nt: TGTGCCAGCAGCGAGAGACTAGCGGGAGTCTACGAGCAGTACTTC; cdr3_aa: CASSERLAGVYEQYF
j_call: TRBJ2-7; d_call: NA; v_call: TRBV7-3; clone_size: NA; cdr3_nt: TGTGCCAGCAGCTTAACAAGGGACTCCATCCACGAGCAGTACTTC; cdr3_aa: CASSLTRDSIHEQYF
j_call: TRBJ1-2; d_call: TRBD1; v_call: TRBV29-1; clone_size: NA; cdr3_nt: TGCAGCGTTGTGGGGGGCTCTACCTCCGGGACAGGGTCTGGCTACACCTTC; cdr3_aa: CSVVGGSTSGTGSGYTF
j_call: TRBJ2-5; d_call: NA; v_call: TRBV30; clone_size: once; cdr3_nt: TGTGCCTGGACGGCAGGTTTACAAGAGACCCAGTACTTC; cdr3_aa: CAWTAGLQETQYF
j_call: TRBJ2-1; d_call: TRBD2; v_call: TRBV19; clone_size: NA; cdr3_nt: TGTGCCAGTAGGCCCACTAGCGGAACCTACAATGAGCAGTTCTTC; cdr3_aa: CASRPTSGTYNEQFF
j_call: TRBJ2-1; d_call: TRBD2; v_call: TRBV9; clone_size: NA; cdr3_nt: TGTGCCAGTAGCGGGGCCTCCTACAATGAGCAGTTCTTC; cdr3_aa: CASSGASYNEQFF
j_call: TRBJ2-7; d_call: TRBD2; v_call: TRBV4-1; clone_size: few; cdr3_nt: TGCGCCAGCAGCTCATTGGGCGGGAGAACGGGGATCGGGAACTCCTACGAGCAGTACTTC; cdr3_aa: CASSSLGGRTGIGNSYEQYF
j_call: TRBJ2-7; d_call: TRBD1; v_call: TRBV2; clone_size: NA; cdr3_nt: TGTGCCAGCAGCGAGGGGGACAGCTACGAGCAGTACTTC; cdr3_aa: CASSEGDSYEQYF
j_call: TRBJ2-2; d_call: NA; v_call: TRBV2; clone_size: NA; cdr3_nt: TGTGCCAGCAAGTTCGGTGGCACCGGGGAGCTGTTTTTT; cdr3_aa: CASKFGGTGELFF
j_call: TRBJ2-7; d_call: NA; v_call: TRBV5-6; clone_size: NA; cdr3_nt: TGTGCCAGCAGCTTGTGGTCCCTAACCTACGAGCAGTACTTC; cdr3_aa: CASSLWSLTYEQYF
j_call: TRBJ1-2; d_call: TRBD1; v_call: TRBV25-1; clone_size: NA; cdr3_nt: TGTGCCAGCGGGGGACAGGGAGAAACACTGGATGGCTACACCTTC; cdr3_aa: CASGGQGETLDGYTF
j_call: TRBJ2-7; d_call: TRBD1; v_call: TRBV30; clone_size: NA; cdr3_nt: TGTGCCTGGTCGGGACAGGAGACCTACGAGCAGTACTTC; cdr3_aa: CAWSGQETYEQYF
j_call: TRBJ1-5; d_call: NA; v_call: TRBV29-1; clone_size: NA; cdr3_nt: TGCAGCGTCGGGGAGATAGGGCAGCCCCAGCATTTT; cdr3_aa: CSVGEIGQPQHF
j_call: TRBJ2-3; d_call: NA; v_call: TRBV2; clone_size: NA; cdr3_nt: TGTGCCAGCAACCCAGCGGTGAGCACAGATACGCAGTATTTT; cdr3_aa: CASNPAVSTDTQYF
j_call: TRBJ2-5; d_call: NA; v_call: TRBV11-1; clone_size: few; cdr3_nt: TGTGCCAGCAGCGTATACAGGGAAGAGACCCAGTACTTC; cdr3_aa: CASSVYREETQYF
j_call: TRBJ2-1; d_call: TRBD2; v_call: TRBV30; clone_size: NA; cdr3_nt: TGTGCCTGGGAGGGTACTAGCGGGAGTAATGAGCAGTTCTTC; cdr3_aa: CAWEGTSGSNEQFF
j_call: TRBJ2-2; d_call: NA; v_call: TRBV23-1; clone_size: few; cdr3_nt: TGCGCCAGCAGCCATCAATCCAGCACCGGGGAGCTGTTTTTT; cdr3_aa: CASSHQSSTGELFF
j_call: TRBJ1-1; d_call: NA; v_call: TRBV29-1; clone_size: NA; cdr3_nt: TGCAGCGTGAGAAGTCGTCGCTACAACACTGAAGCTTTCTTT; cdr3_aa: CSVRSRRYNTEAFF
j_call: TRBJ1-3; d_call: NA; v_call: TRBV29-1; clone_size: NA; cdr3_nt: TGCAGCGTTGACGGACAAGGTGGAAACACCATATATTTT; cdr3_aa: CSVDGQGGNTIYF
j_call: TRBJ1-2; d_call: TRBD1; v_call: TRBV2; clone_size: NA; cdr3_nt: TGTGCCAGCAAGACAGGGATCTATGGCTACACCTTC; cdr3_aa: CASKTGIYGYTF
j_call: TRBJ2-5; d_call: NA; v_call: TRBV6-5; clone_size: few; cdr3_nt: TGTGCCAGCAGTTTAACGGGGAAAGAGACCCAGTACTTC; cdr3_aa: CASSLTGKETQYF
j_call: TRBJ2-1; d_call: TRBD2; v_call: TRBV15; clone_size: NA; cdr3_nt: TGTGCCACCAGCTCACCGGGACTAGCGAGCCATGAGCAGTTCTTC; cdr3_aa: CATSSPGLASHEQFF
j_call: TRBJ2-1; d_call: TRBD1; v_call: TRBV5-1; clone_size: NA; cdr3_nt: TGCGCCAGCAGTTCCGCAACGGGACAGGGTCAAAATGAGCAGTTCTTC; cdr3_aa: CASSSATGQGQNEQFF
j_call: TRBJ2-7; d_call: TRBD2; v_call: TRBV30; clone_size: NA; cdr3_nt: TGTGCCTGGAGTTTGGGGGCAGCTCGCGGGAGGGCCCTGAGGGAGCAGTACTTC; cdr3_aa: CAWSLGAARGRALREQYF
j_call: TRBJ2-2; d_call: NA; v_call: TRBV27; clone_size: few; cdr3_nt: TGTGCCAGCAGTGGCAGGGATGCCCAGTATATCTCCGGGGAGCTGTTTTTT; cdr3_aa: CASSGRDAQYISGELFF
j_call: TRBJ2-1; d_call: NA; v_call: TRBV7-9; clone_size: NA; cdr3_nt: TGTGCCAGCAGCTTAGTTTCCGGGGACAATGAGCAGTTCTTC; cdr3_aa: CASSLVSGDNEQFF
j_call: TRBJ2-1; d_call: TRBD2; v_call: TRBV27; clone_size: few; cdr3_nt: TGTGCCAGCAGTTGGCTAGCGGCTTACAATGAGCAGTTCTTC; cdr3_aa: CASSWLAAYNEQFF
j_call: TRBJ2-6; d_call: TRBD1; v_call: TRBV30; clone_size: NA; cdr3_nt: TGTGCCTGGAGTGAGGGGACAGGGGTGCAGGGGGCCAACGTCCTGACTTTC; cdr3_aa: CAWSEGTGVQGANVLTF
j_call: TRBJ1-2; d_call: NA; v_call: TRBV7-9; clone_size: NA; cdr3_nt: TGTGCCAGCAGGGAGGACGGCAACTATGGCTACACCTTC; cdr3_aa: CASREDGNYGYTF
j_call: TRBJ2-3; d_call: NA; v_call: TRBV15; clone_size: NA; cdr3_nt: TGTGCCACCAGCAGCGGCACAGATACGCAGTATTTT; cdr3_aa: CATSSGTDTQYF
j_call: TRBJ1-5; d_call: NA; v_call: TRBV2; clone_size: NA; cdr3_nt: TGTGCCAGCAGGAGGGACACAAATCAGCCCCAGCATTTT; cdr3_aa: CASRRDTNQPQHF
j_call: TRBJ2-5; d_call: NA; v_call: TRBV9; clone_size: NA; cdr3_nt: TGTGCCAGCAGCTCTCCACCGGCAGGGCCGAACCAAGAGACCCAGTACTTC; cdr3_aa: CASSSPPAGPNQETQYF
j_call: TRBJ1-1; d_call: NA; v_call: TRBV11-3; clone_size: few; cdr3_nt: TGTGCCAGCAGCTTAGCACGGTACACTGAAGCTTTCTTT; cdr3_aa: CASSLARYTEAFF
j_call: TRBJ2-2; d_call: TRBD2; v_call: TRBV6-6; clone_size: NA; cdr3_nt: TGTGCCAGCAGGGTAGCGGGAACGAACACCGGGGAGCTGTTTTTT; cdr3_aa: CASRVAGTNTGELFF
j_call: TRBJ1-4; d_call: NA; v_call: TRBV4-1; clone_size: NA; cdr3_nt: TGCGCCAGCAGTCAGCGGGGGGTGTATGAAAAACTGTTTTTT; cdr3_aa: CASSQRGVYEKLFF
j_call: TRBJ2-1; d_call: NA; v_call: TRBV7-8; clone_size: few; cdr3_nt: TGTGCCAGCAGCTTAGTCGGGGAACCAGTCTACAATGAGCAGTTCTTC; cdr3_aa: CASSLVGEPVYNEQFF
j_call: TRBJ1-5; d_call: NA; v_call: TRBV6-5; clone_size: NA; cdr3_nt: TGTGCCAGCAGTTACGGCACAGGGAACAATCAGCCCCAGCATTTT; cdr3_aa: CASSYGTGNNQPQHF
j_call: TRBJ2-6; d_call: TRBD1; v_call: TRBV5-1; clone_size: few; cdr3_nt: TGCGCCAGCAGCCCGGGACAGGTTAAGGCCTGGGCCAACGTCCTGACTTTC; cdr3_aa: CASSPGQVKAWANVLTF
j_call: TRBJ1-2; d_call: NA; v_call: TRBV5-4; clone_size: few; cdr3_nt: TGTGCCAGCAGCCGTAGTCTTGACGGGACTAACTATGGCTACACCTTC; cdr3_aa: CASSRSLDGTNYGYTF
j_call: TRBJ2-1; d_call: TRBD2; v_call: TRBV7-2; clone_size: NA; cdr3_nt: TGTGCCAGCAGCCGAGGTACGGGGAGGGCCGGCTACAATGAGCAGTTCTTC; cdr3_aa: CASSRGTGRAGYNEQFF
j_call: TRBJ2-7; d_call: NA; v_call: TRBV7-8; clone_size: NA; cdr3_nt: TGTGCCAGCAGCTTAGAAGTGGTACAGGGCTACGAGCAGTACTTC; cdr3_aa: CASSLEVVQGYEQYF
j_call: TRBJ2-1; d_call: TRBD2; v_call: TRBV28; clone_size: NA; cdr3_nt: TGTGCCAGCATGGCTAGCGGGACCGTGCGTCCGTTCTTC; cdr3_aa: CASMASGTVRPFF
j_call: TRBJ1-5; d_call: TRBD1; v_call: TRBV9; clone_size: NA; cdr3_nt: TGTGCCAGCAGCGTAGATGACAGGGGTAATCAGCCCCAGCATTTT; cdr3_aa: CASSVDDRGNQPQHF
j_call: TRBJ2-5; d_call: NA; v_call: TRBV4-1; clone_size: NA; cdr3_nt: TGCGCCAGCAGTCCCGCACAAGGACAGAGGGAAGAGACCCAGTACTTC; cdr3_aa: CASSPAQGQREETQYF
j_call: TRBJ1-5; d_call: TRBD1; v_call: TRBV9; clone_size: few; cdr3_nt: TGTGCCAGCAGCGGACAGGGGGCTAGCAATCAGCCCCAGCATTTT; cdr3_aa: CASSGQGASNQPQHF
j_call: TRBJ1-2; d_call: TRBD1; v_call: TRBV14; clone_size: few; cdr3_nt: TGTGCCAGCAGCCACCAAGGACAGGGGAATGGCTACACCTTC; cdr3_aa: CASSHQGQGNGYTF
j_call: TRBJ2-7; d_call: NA; v_call: TRBV2; clone_size: NA; cdr3_nt: TGTGCCAGCAGTGAACCGGGTCCCCTTGGTAACGAGCAGTACTTC; cdr3_aa: CASSEPGPLGNEQYF
j_call: TRBJ2-7; d_call: TRBD1; v_call: TRBV28; clone_size: NA; cdr3_nt: TGTGCCAGCAGTTCAATCGGACAGGTCCTCTCCTACGAGCAGTACTTC; cdr3_aa: CASSSIGQVLSYEQYF
j_call: TRBJ1-2; d_call: NA; v_call: TRBV7-3; clone_size: NA; cdr3_nt: TGTGCCAGCAGCCTGGGAGGCAGGAACTATGGCTACACCTTC; cdr3_aa: CASSLGGRNYGYTF
j_call: TRBJ2-1; d_call: TRBD2; v_call: TRBV5-1; clone_size: few; cdr3_nt: TGCGCCAGCAGCTTGGATCCTAGCGGGACTTATGGTGAGCAGTTCTTC; cdr3_aa: CASSLDPSGTYGEQFF
j_call: TRBJ2-5; d_call: NA; v_call: TRBV11-2; clone_size: NA; cdr3_nt: TGTGCCAGCAGCTTAAACGCGCGGCGGGAGACCCAGTACTTC; cdr3_aa: CASSLNARRETQYF
j_call: TRBJ1-2; d_call: TRBD1; v_call: TRBV9; clone_size: NA; cdr3_nt: TGTGCCAGCAGCGTAGAACAGGGGAACTATGGCTACACCTTC; cdr3_aa: CASSVEQGNYGYTF
j_call: TRBJ2-7; d_call: TRBD2; v_call: TRBV28; clone_size: NA; cdr3_nt: TGTGCCAGCAGTTTATGGACTAGCGGGAGGGCCCTGAGCTCCTACGAGCAGTACTTC; cdr3_aa: CASSLWTSGRALSSYEQYF